Below, one T cell receptor (beta chain) is given with its context. Its antigen is not identified. V was shortened by 4 bases and J by 0 bases, with 14 bases between the two germline ends. In germline, CDR1 is SGHRS, CDR2 YFSETQ. The CDR3 totals 17 residues. The sample belongs to a study of monozygotic twins with cystic fibrosis. General study points: Co-twins had the most similar V usage for 13 of 16 pairs, J for 8. The repertoire was suggested to be naive-dominated, clonality median approximately 0.0093. Nucleotide-identical clonotype sharing was significantly higher within monozygotic CF twin pairs than between unrelated CF individuals. Age, concordance and disease severity did not associate with shared CDR3 numbers.

Data came from immunoSEQ multiplex PCR; TCRdb stores just in-frame clones and leaves some out. The sample lists tens of thousands of clones, roughly 66% occurring once. The source is a girl aged 10-17 years with cystic fibrosis. Material: blood. This chain joins TRBV5-1 and TRBJ2-6; no clear D. DNA of the CDR3: TGCGCCAGCAGCCCCAGGCACACCTCCTCTGGGGCCAACGTCCTGACTTTC. Its translation: CASSPRHTSSGANVLTF.